A single sample is the source of the 25 T cell receptor beta chains below, sequenced in a study of blood T cell repertoires in COVID-19. Only in-frame clones appear in the TCRdb table, and some are missing; sequencing was by immunoSEQ multiplex PCR. The table includes 130,000 to 150,000 clones, about 90% detected once. The specimen sequenced was peripheral blood. The receptors stem from a man over 45 who had recovered from COVID-19.

The chain links TRBV5-1 to TRBJ1-2; 7 bases map to TRBD1. Germline loops: CDR1 SGHRS, CDR2 YFSETQ. CDR3 length equals 14 residues. V shed 4 bases, J shed 4 bases, and the junction held 7 bases outside the gene matches. The CDR3 reads CASSALQGSYGYTF. CDR3 DNA: TGCGCCAGCAGCGCGCTACAGGGGTCCTATGGCTACACCTTC.

The table lists this clone with a few counts. V usage is TRBV2 and J usage is TRBJ1-5; the D is unclear. The germline V gene has CDR1 SNHLY and CDR2 FYNNEI. The CDR3 covers 15 residues. Trimming stripped 1 base from V and 0 bases from J, with 7 bases between. This chain's CDR3 is CASSEVGYSNQPQHF. The CDR3 DNA reads TGTGCCAGCAGTGAAGTCGGTTATAGCAATCAGCCCCAGCATTTT.

V gene TRBV27 combines with J gene TRBJ2-2; 7 bases align to TRBD1. Germline CDR1 is MNHEY and CDR2 is SMNVEV (reference sequence). V lost 3 bases, J lost 6 bases, and 4 bases stayed unmatched. The CDR3 extends over 14 amino acids. In DNA form, the CDR3 reads TGTGCCAGCAGTTTTTATCAGGGGGCCGGGGAGCTGTTTTTT. It codes for CASSFYQGAGELFF.

This chain uses TRBV7-6 with TRBJ2-3; tentative D call: TRBD2 (6 bases). V shed 1 base and J shed 14 bases, with 16 bases lying between them. This CDR3 is built from 13 residues. CDR1 is SGHVS and CDR2 is FNYEAQ in the germline V gene. The CDR3: CASSLGPHLGGYF. DNA for the CDR3: TGTGCCAGCAGCTTAGGACCGCACTTGGGGGGGTATTTT.

This clone came up a few times. The V call is TRBV3-1 (or the pseudogene TRBV3-2), the J call TRBJ1-2; 9 nucleotides line up with TRBD1. Losses at the gene ends were 1 base for V and 12 bases for J; bases not matched to a gene: 3. This CDR3 spans 12 amino acids. Per the germline V gene, CDR1 is LGHDT and CDR2 is YNNKEL (reference sequence). The CDR3 sequence: CASSQVQGANTF. CDR3 in DNA: TGTGCCAGCAGCCAAGTACAGGGGGCAAACACCTTC.

The CDR3 DNA reads TGCGCCAGCAGCTCAACCCTTAGGGACAGTGCCCGGATCGAGCAGTACTTC. As protein: CASSSTLRDSARIEQYF. The chain recombines TRBV5-1 with TRBJ2-7, with 7 positions matching TRBD1. This CDR3 contains 17 residues. J gave up 6 bases and V 3 bases, and 18 bases lay outside the gene matches. Germline CDR1 reads SGHRS; CDR2 reads YFSETQ. Full variable domain (missing parts from reference TRBV5-1 and TRBJ2-7): KAGVTQTPRYLIKTRGQQVTLSCSPISGHRSVSWYQQTPGQGLQFLFEYFSETQRNKGNFPGRFSGRQFSNSRSEMNVSTLELGDSALYLCASSSTLRDSARIEQYFGPGTRLTVT.

The chain couples TRBV19 to TRBJ2-6; 12 bases align to TRBD2. Trimming cost V 3 bases and J 0 bases; bases outside gene matches: 3. CDR3 length: 18 residues. The germline CDR1 and CDR2 sequences are LNHDA and SQIVND (reference sequence). CDR3 DNA: TGTGCCAGTAGTATCAGACTAGCGGGGGCCTCTGGGGCCAACGTCCTGACTTTC. It yields the protein CASSIRLAGASGANVLTF.

The J gene is TRBJ1-2, the V gene TRBV3-1 (or the pseudogene TRBV3-2), with D hard to call. Germline V gives CDR1 LGHDT, CDR2 YNNKEL (reference sequence). This CDR3 region has 15 residues. Trimming took off 1 base at V and 4 bases at J, with 13 bases between the two ends. The CDR3 DNA reads TGTGCCAGCAGCCAAGTGGAGGACGGGCCCTATGGCTACACCTTC. It encodes CASSQVEDGPYGYTF.

The rearrangement joins TRBV18 to TRBJ1-2; D not resolved. The germline gives CDR1 KGHSH, CDR2 LQKENI. The CDR3 runs 11 residues. Trimming removed 3 bases from V and 6 bases from J, with 5 bases in between. As DNA, the CDR3 is TGTGCCAGCTCACCGGGAGATGGCTACACCTTC. Its protein is CASSPGDGYTF.

The chain links TRBV7-2 to TRBJ1-3; no firm D call. V was shortened by 4 bases and J by 0 bases, with 10 bases between the two germline ends. Germline CDR1 is SGHTA and CDR2 is FQGNSA. CDR3 length equals 15 residues. The CDR3 nucleotides are TGTGCCAGCAGCTCAGACGGGATCTCTGGAAACACCATATATTTT. Its protein product is CASSSDGISGNTIYF.

This chain joins TRBV11-2 and TRBJ2-1, with 9 bases aligning to TRBD2. The germline V gene has CDR1 SGHAT and CDR2 FQNNGV. Trimming took 1 base from V and 11 from J; bases not matched to a gene: 12. CDR3 length: 16 residues. The CDR3 DNA sequence: TGTGCCAGCAGCTTAGTTAGCGGGGGACCCTTCGAACAGCAGTTCTTC. Translation gives CASSLVSGGPFEQQFF.

V gene TRBV3-1 (or the pseudogene TRBV3-2) combines with J gene TRBJ2-2; maybe TRBD2 (6 bases). The CDR3 runs to 15 residues. Germline lookup yields CDR1 LGHDT and CDR2 YNNKEL (reference sequence). V lost 5 bases, J lost 4 bases, and 14 bases lay in between. CDR3 in DNA: TGTGCCAGCAGCTACAAGGGAGGTGGCACCGGGGAGCTGTTTTTT. Residues: CASSYKGGGTGELFF.

The chain recombines TRBV5-6 with TRBJ1-1; 7 nucleotides agree with TRBD1. V gave up 4 bases and J gave up 9 bases; unmatched junction bases: 9. The CDR3 runs 13 residues. Germline values: CDR1 SGHDT, CDR2 YYEEEE. CDR3 nucleotide sequence: TGTGCCAGCAGCCAGAACTACAGGGGAAAAGCTTTCTTT. It codes for CASSQNYRGKAFF.

The chain has TRBV6-1 and TRBJ1-2; a weak D match, TRBD1 (6 bases). The CDR3 has 14 amino acids. Per germline, CDR1 MNHNS and CDR2 SASEGT. V gave up 3 bases and J gave up 2 bases, with 10 bases separating them. The CDR3 coding sequence is TGTGCCAGCAGTGACCTCGACAGGAACTATGGCTACACCTTC. Translation: CASSDLDRNYGYTF.

The V gene is TRBV9, the J gene TRBJ2-2; TRBD2 matches 11 bases. Per germline, CDR1 SGDLS and CDR2 YYNGEE. V was clipped by 0 bases and J by 6 bases; unmatched bases: 13. The CDR3 extends over 19 amino acids. DNA of the CDR3: TGTGCCAGCAGCGTAGCCCGGGGTCTAGCGGGGGGCCTGGCCGGGGAGCTGTTTTTT. Protein product: CASSVARGLAGGLAGELFF.

This chain links TRBV5-6 with TRBJ2-3, with 8 nucleotides matching TRBD2. CDR1 and CDR2 from the germline V gene are SGHDT and YYEEEE. The CDR3 sequence is 16 residues long. The J segment lost 2 bases and the V segment lost 4 bases, leaving 9 bases of the junction unmatched. The CDR3 DNA follows: TGTGCCAGCAGCGGAATGAGCGGGGGAGACACAGATACGCAGTATTTT. Translated: CASSGMSGGDTDTQYF.

The table lists this clone with a few counts. The rearrangement links TRBV9 to TRBJ1-1, with D maybe TRBD1 (5 bases). This CDR3 spans 13 amino acids. V dropped 2 bases and J dropped 7 bases, with 12 bases sitting between them. In germline, CDR1 is SGDLS, CDR2 YYNGEE. The CDR3 loop reads CASSVGGGDEAFF. The DNA for the CDR3 is TGTGCCAGCAGCGTCGGCGGGGGGGATGAAGCTTTCTTT.

This clone was picked up one time. This chain joins TRBV29-1 and TRBJ2-1, with 16 bases aligning to TRBD2. V lost 6 bases, J lost 8 bases, and 4 bases stayed unmatched. This CDR3 is 14 amino acids long. Looked up from germline, CDR1 is SQVTM and CDR2 is ANQGSEA. The CDR3, as DNA: TGCAGCGTGGGGACTAGCGGGGGGGTATATGAGCAGTTCTTC. This translates into CSVGTSGGVYEQFF.

The rearrangement joins TRBV9 to TRBJ2-1; a weak D match, TRBD2 (6 bases). The CDR3 extends over 15 amino acids. V was shortened by 4 bases and J by 5 bases, with 16 bases between the two germline ends. Germline-derived CDR1 and CDR2 are SGDLS and YYNGEE. Here the CDR3 DNA reads TGTGCCAGCAGCATCCGGGGGATTGAAAACAATGAGCAGTTCTTC. It encodes CASSIRGIENNEQFF.

This clone was recorded once. The chain employs TRBV7-9 and TRBJ2-1, with a tentative D call TRBD1 (6 bases). The V gene's germline CDR1 is SEHNR and CDR2 FQNEAQ (reference sequence). The CDR3 is made up of 15 amino acids. Trimming removed 0 bases at V and 9 bases at J, with 15 bases between. The CDR3 sequence is CASSLAQGYLGEQFF. For the CDR3, the DNA is TGTGCCAGCAGCTTAGCACAGGGTTACCTCGGTGAGCAGTTCTTC. Combining the CDR3 with reference TRBV7-9 and TRBJ2-1 gives the whole variable domain DTGVSQNPRHKITKRGQNVTFRCDPISEHNRLYWYRQTLGQGPEFLTYFQNEAQLEKSRLLSDRFSAERPKGSFSTLEIQRTEQGDSAMYLCASSLAQGYLGEQFFGPGTRLTVL.

The chain joins TRBV2 to TRBJ2-2; 10 bases agree with TRBD1. Germline V gives CDR1 SNHLY, CDR2 FYNNEI. V was clipped by 9 bases and J by 4 bases; unmatched bases: 2. The CDR3 contains 13 residues. In DNA, the CDR3 is TGTGCCAGAGGACAGGGGGTCACCGGGGAGCTGTTTTTT. Its translation is CARGQGVTGELFF.

The V call is TRBV2, the J call TRBJ1-2; D not certain. The V gene's germline CDR1 is SNHLY and CDR2 FYNNEI. V was pared by 1 base and J by 0 bases, with 9 bases between. This CDR3 has 15 amino acids. This chain's CDR3 is CASSEDGGSNYGYTF. The CDR3 nucleotides are TGTGCCAGCAGTGAAGATGGAGGGTCTAACTATGGCTACACCTTC. Drawing the rest from reference TRBV2 and TRBJ1-2, the complete variable domain is EPEVTQTPSHQVTQMGQEVILRCVPISNHLYFYWYRQILGQKVEFLVSFYNNEISEKSEIFDDQFSVERPDGSNFTLKIRSTKLEDSAMYFCASSEDGGSNYGYTFGSGTRLTVV.

The genes are TRBV19 and TRBJ1-1, with a possible D match to TRBD1 (5 bases). With 3 bases removed from V and 0 bases from J, the gap between germline ends came to 5 bases. This CDR3 is 13 amino acids long. Germline V gene data show CDR1 as LNHDA and CDR2 as SQIVND (reference sequence). The CDR3 is CASSIRVNTEAFF. CDR3 in DNA: TGTGCCAGTAGTATCAGGGTGAACACTGAAGCTTTCTTT.

CDR3 region: CASSLAGGRSDTQYF. CDR3 DNA: TGTGCCAGCAGCTTAGCGGGGGGGCGGTCAGATACGCAGTATTTT. The chain employs TRBV7-3 and TRBJ2-3; 9 nucleotides match TRBD2. The germline V gene encodes CDR1 SGHTA and CDR2 FQGTGA. V lost 2 bases to trimming and J lost 4 bases; unmatched junction nucleotides: 4. The CDR3 extends over 15 amino acids.

The rearrangement links TRBV5-1 to TRBJ1-1; 7 bases align to TRBD1. Trimming took 4 bases from V and 0 from J; bases not matched to a gene: 3. This CDR3 has 14 residues. The germline CDR1 and CDR2 sequences are SGHRS and YFSETQ. DNA of the CDR3: TGCGCCAGCAGCCCACAGGGGCTGAACACTGAAGCTTTCTTT. Translated, it gives CASSPQGLNTEAFF.